This is a list of T cell receptor beta chains from one sample in a study of blood T cell repertoires in COVID-19. Assay used: immunoSEQ multiplex PCR; TCRdb lists only in-frame clones, some missing. The sample consists of some 30,000 clones, roughly 85% of them appearing once. Sequenced input: peripheral blood. Source of these receptors: a man aged 55 to 69 with active COVID-19. CDR3s leave out the opening cysteine and the closing phenylalanine or tryptophan. Clone size is not always given. Where it is, it says once, few, many or a class for expanded clones.

TRBV29-1	12	-	SVETDRGGGKLF
TRBV5-6	12	-	ASSTTGFADTQY
TRBV5-1	17	-	ASSLGVQGPFSGANVLT
TRBV5-1	15	-	ASSLPSGPPSYNEQF
TRBV25-1	9	-	ATGRTDTQY
TRBV5-5	12	-	ASSPGTGFQPQH
TRBV7-6	13	-	ASSAQLAGYNEQF
TRBV28	13	-	ASSSSAGLNTEAF
TRBV7-2	13	-	ASSAASGRGNEQF
TRBV5-1	11	-	ASRSPQGYEQY
TRBV18	11	once	ASSPGQNTEAF
TRBV5-8	11	-	ASSLGELTEAF
TRBV24-1	14	-	ATSVGGQGGTDTQY
TRBV19	13	-	ASSIASIIPDTQY
TRBV4-2	16	-	ASSQGEWDYQAKNIQY
TRBV19	12	-	ASSLDRAGQPQH
TRBV2	11	-	ASGGQINQPQH
TRBV28	14	-	ASSSPREGLEGEQF
TRBV7-2	13	-	ASSLVSSGYYGYT
TRBV7-9	14	once	ASSLQLAGGADTQY
TRBV3-1/TRBV3-2	15	-	ASSQDAEASGKNTQY
TRBV18	14	-	ASSPPVGQSNQPQH
TRBV23-1	17	-	ASSLWAGGRGEGKHIQY
TRBV11-1	12	-	ASSLAATGNGYT
TRBV5-1	15	-	ASSRGQVSGAGETQY
TRBV15	12	-	ATSRGVQGNTIY
TRBV3-1/TRBV3-2	12	-	ASSPPRMGNEQF
TRBV5-1	16	-	ASSRSLAGGLSTDTQY
TRBV28	12	few	AIRRAGRVQPQH
TRBV6-4	13	-	ASSLLAGRYNEQF
TRBV5-1	19	-	ASSLGIRSGRGNSSTDTQY
TRBV6-5	13	-	ASNLDRVGNQPQH
TRBV6-5	14	-	ASSYAGSNYNSPLH
TRBV19	13	-	ASSNSPAGPYEQF
TRBV6-4	13	-	ASSDGGSGPGELF
TRBV5-1	14	once	ASSLDSSGYSYEQY
TRBV28	13	-	ASSPWDRGSLGYT
TRBV27	13	-	ASSLRAGETYEQY
TRBV2	13	-	ASSVQGARGNTIY
TRBV7-7	11	-	ASSGLAGGEQF
TRBV27	15	-	ASSLRPRDFRTDTQY
TRBV19	11	-	ASSPGEVETQY
TRBV11-2	14	few	ASSSRESGAYNEQF
TRBV27	11	-	ASSFLGETEQY
TRBV19	12	-	ASSGLAGVGEQF
TRBV11-2	12	-	ASSLDRTNQPQH